Listed below are T cell receptor beta chains from one sample, sequenced in a study of beta chain features in type 1 diabetes. Clones were sequenced by immunoSEQ multiplex PCR, and TCRdb holds only the in-frame ones, with some missing. This sample has hundreds of thousands of clones, with roughly 15% found just once. Sequenced material: naive CD4+ T cells from blood. These receptors all stem from a woman aged 18-29 years in good health. CDR3s include the opening cysteine and the closing phenylalanine or tryptophan. Fields, in order: D gene, clone size, J gene, V gene, CDR3 DNA, CDR3 protein. The D gene is left open where the match is weak. Rows may omit the clone size; those that give it use once, few, many or a size class.

- | - | TRBJ2-3 | TRBV28 | TGTGCCACCCTACACCAGGTAGCAGTTTTGACAGATACGCAGTATTTT | CATLHQVAVLTDTQYF
TRBD2 | few | TRBJ2-1 | TRBV10-3 | TGTGCCATCAGTGAGGAACTAGCGAAGCAGTTCTTC | CAISEELAKQFF
TRBD2 | few | TRBJ2-1 | TRBV5-4 | TGTGCCAGCAGCTTGGGCGGGACTAGCGGGAACAATGAGCAGTTCTTC | CASSLGGTSGNNEQFF
- | few | TRBJ2-7 | TRBV5-1 | TGCGCCAGCAGCTTTACGTTGAGCTCCTACGAGCAGTACTTC | CASSFTLSSYEQYF
- | - | TRBJ2-2 | TRBV7-3 | TGTGCCAGCAGCTCGACTGGTGGGGAGCTGTTTTTT | CASSSTGGELFF
TRBD1 | once | TRBJ2-5 | TRBV18 | TGTGCCAGCTCACCGCCGCAGGGGGCTGAGACCCAGTACTTC | CASSPPQGAETQYF
- | - | TRBJ2-2 | TRBV10-3 | TGTGCCATCCCCCTTTGGGGGGTAAACACCGGGGAGCTGTTTTTT | CAIPLWGVNTGELFF
TRBD2 | - | TRBJ2-5 | TRBV5-4 | TGTGCCAGCAGCTTGAAGGCGGGAGGTCTAGAGACCCAGTACTTC | CASSLKAGGLETQYF
- | once | TRBJ2-2 | TRBV28 | TGTGCCAGCAGTTTATTGCAGCCCAAGAACACCGGGGAGCTGTTTTTT | CASSLLQPKNTGELFF
TRBD2 | - | TRBJ2-1 | TRBV18 | TGTGCCAGCTCACCACCCAGGGGTAGCGGGAGTCGGGGACAGGAGCAGTTCTTC | CASSPPRGSGSRGQEQFF
TRBD1 | few | TRBJ1-2 | TRBV28 | TGTGCCAGCAGTCGGGTATTGGACAGGGGGCCTTCAAGCTATGGCTACACCTTC | CASSRVLDRGPSSYGYTF
- | few | TRBJ1-1 | TRBV6-5 | TGTGCCAGCAGTACCGCAACCTCCGAAGCTTTCTTT | CASSTATSEAFF
- | few | TRBJ2-7 | TRBV7-9 | TGTGCCAGCAGCCATTACTACGAGCAGTACTTC | CASSHYYEQYF
- | - | TRBJ2-3 | TRBV2 | TGTGCCAGCAGCCCCCCTGTCACAGATACGCAGTATTTT | CASSPPVTDTQYF
TRBD1 | few | TRBJ1-2 | TRBV10-3 | TGTGCCATCGCCGGGACAGGGGATAACTATGGCTACACCTTC | CAIAGTGDNYGYTF